Below are 10 T cell receptor beta chains sequenced from a single sample in a study of T cell responses to AZD1222 COVID-19 vaccine. Profiling relied on immunoSEQ multiplex PCR, and the TCRdb table lists in-frame clones only, not all of them. The sample lists about 56,000 clones; approximately 88% were seen once. Material: peripheral blood, obtained on day 0 of AZD1222 vaccination. These receptors were obtained from an adult in good health.

V usage is TRBV7-2 and J usage is TRBJ1-2, with 9 bases identical to TRBD1. The CDR3 is 17 amino acids. J was trimmed by 2 bases and V by 5 bases; bases with no gene match: 12. In germline, CDR1 is SGHTA, CDR2 FQGNSA. In nucleotides, the CDR3 is TGTGCCAGCAGCCGCGATACCGGGACAGGGAAAAACTATGGCTACACCTTC. It yields the protein CASSRDTGTGKNYGYTF. The complete variable domain, with remaining parts taken from reference TRBV7-2 and TRBJ1-2, reads GAGVSQSPSNKVTEKGKDVELRCDPISGHTALYWYRQSLGQGLEFLIYFQGNSAPDKSGLPSDRFSAERTGGSVSTLTIQRTQQEDSAVYLCASSRDTGTGKNYGYTFGSGTRLTVV.

J is TRBJ1-2 and V is TRBV5-4; D uncertain. Germline CDR1 and CDR2: SGHNT and YYREEE (reference sequence). V gave up 4 bases and J gave up 4 bases, with 17 bases separating them. This CDR3 contains 15 residues. CDR3 residues: CASSQPPPRFYGYTF. Here the CDR3 DNA reads TGTGCCAGCAGCCAGCCCCCCCCCAGATTCTATGGCTACACCTTC.

The gene calls are TRBV6-5 and TRBJ2-1; 11 positions match TRBD2. The CDR3 contains 15 residues. The germline CDR1 and CDR2 sequences are MNHEY and SVGAGI. Trimming removed 6 bases from V and 4 bases from J; junction bases left unmatched: 5. CDR3: CASRETSGTYNEQFF. The CDR3 region has the DNA TGTGCCAGCAGAGAGACTAGCGGGACTTACAATGAGCAGTTCTTC.

The V call is TRBV6-1, the J call TRBJ1-4; D not certain. Germline CDR1 MNHNS, CDR2 SASEGT. V shed 3 bases and J shed 8 bases, with 10 bases lying between them. This CDR3 spans 13 amino acids. CDR3 sequence reads: CASSEGSGEKLFF. The CDR3 nucleotides are TGTGCCAGCAGTGAGGGTTCCGGGGAAAAACTGTTTTTT.

The sample holds one count of this clone. The chain links TRBV7-9 to TRBJ1-1, with D uncertain. This CDR3 is built from 14 residues. V lost 5 bases and J 3 bases, leaving 13 bases between the germline ends. Germline V CDR1 and CDR2: SEHNR, FQNEAQ (reference sequence). In DNA form, the CDR3 reads TGTGCCAGCAGCCTACGGCATGGGTACACTGAAGCTTTCTTT. It encodes CASSLRHGYTEAFF.

In this sample, this clone turned up once. The rearrangement links TRBV7-2 to TRBJ2-7; 13 bases fit TRBD2. CDR1 and CDR2 (germline): SGHTA, FQGNSA. After removal of 4 bases from V and 5 bases from J, the junction contained 8 bases not matched to a gene. This CDR3 contains 16 residues. The CDR3, as DNA: TGTGCCAGCAGCTCAAGGACTAGCGGGAGCCCCCACGAGCAGTACTTC. This encodes CASSSRTSGSPHEQYF.

The rearrangement links TRBV30 to TRBJ1-6, with 9 positions matching TRBD1. The germline V gene has CDR1 GTSNPN and CDR2 SVGIG (reference sequence). Unmatched junction bases numbered 4, after V lost 0 bases and J lost 7 bases. The CDR3 length is 15 residues. CDR3 DNA sequence: TGTGCCTGGAGTGTAGGCGGACAGGGGAATTCACCCCTCCACTTT. It is translated as CAWSVGGQGNSPLHF.

The chain is built from TRBV2 and TRBJ1-6; maybe TRBD1 (5 bases). Per germline, CDR1 SNHLY and CDR2 FYNNEI. The CDR3 consists of 15 residues. The V end was cut by 3 bases, the J end by 4 bases, with 10 bases between. The CDR3 region has the DNA TGTGCCAGCAGTGACCTTGCAGGGTATAATTCACCCCTCCACTTT. This codes for CASSDLAGYNSPLHF.

V is TRBV4-3 and J is TRBJ2-1; D may be TRBD1 or TRBD2 (5 bases each). Germline V gene data show CDR1 as LGHNA and CDR2 as YSLEER. The CDR3 runs to 17 residues. V was clipped by 0 bases and J by 5 bases, with 17 bases between them. The CDR3 sequence is CASSQDLPGRVDNEQFF. The CDR3 nucleotides are TGCGCCAGCAGCCAAGATCTCCCAGGGCGGGTCGACAATGAGCAGTTCTTC.

The V gene is TRBV7-9, the J gene TRBJ1-3; D uncertain. Germline V gives CDR1 SEHNR, CDR2 FQNEAQ (reference sequence). V gave up 3 bases and J gave up 0 bases, with 6 bases separating them. The CDR3 spans 14 residues. The CDR3 region is CASSLARSGNTIYF. DNA for the CDR3: TGTGCCAGCAGCTTGGCTCGCTCTGGAAACACCATATATTTT. Together with reference TRBV7-9 and TRBJ1-3, the CDR3 gives the full variable domain: DTGVSQNPRHKITKRGQNVTFRCDPISEHNRLYWYRQTLGQGPEFLTYFQNEAQLEKSRLLSDRFSAERPKGSFSTLEIQRTEQGDSAMYLCASSLARSGNTIYFGEGSWLTVV.